Presented here are 10 T cell receptor beta chains from one specimen sequenced in a study of identical twins listed by TCRdb under 2016. The method behind the library was 5' RACE. Instrument on record: Illumina HiSeq 2000. Starting from the raw public reads, TCRdb applied fastp trimming at Q25, assembled clones with MiXCR and retained in-frame beta chains. Entries are consolidated by CDR3 protein sequence, retaining the most common genes and DNA. Counted in this sample were some 210,000 distinct CDR3 sequences; approximately 16% of them appeared once. The top ten clonotypes cover over 35% of the sample. These data also featured in a second study, about T cells expressing NK-cell markers.

Material: CD8+ T cells sorted from blood. The receptors were gathered from a woman aged 18-29 years in good health.

The V call is TRBV11-2, the J call TRBJ2-3; 9 bases are shared with TRBD2. The CDR3 sequence is 15 residues long. CDR1 is SGHAT and CDR2 is FQNNGV in the germline V gene. Unmatched junction bases numbered 3, after V lost 3 bases and J lost 2 bases. The CDR3 region is CASSFLAGVTDTQYF. The CDR3 DNA follows: TGTGCCAGCAGCTTCTTAGCGGGAGTCACAGATACGCAGTATTTT.

This clonotype occurred many times. This chain uses TRBV5-1 with TRBJ1-2; D is unclear. Trimming took off 3 bases at V and 4 bases at J, with 10 bases between the two ends. Germline values: CDR1 SGHRS, CDR2 YFSETQ. The CDR3 contains 13 residues. In DNA form, the CDR3 reads TGCGCCAGCAGCTACGGACGGGGCTATGGCTACACCTTC. As protein: CASSYGRGYGYTF.

A few counts support this clonotype. This chain joins TRBV9 and TRBJ1-1, with unresolved D. V gave up 0 bases and J gave up 2 bases, with 8 bases separating them. This CDR3 comprises 14 residues. In germline, CDR1 is SGDLS, CDR2 YYNGEE. CDR3 nucleotide sequence: TGTGCCAGCAGCGTAGAGTATATTAACACTGAAGCTTTCTTT. Amino acid sequence: CASSVEYINTEAFF. The full variable domain, in which reference TRBV9 and TRBJ1-1 provide the parts outside the CDR3, is DSGVTQTPKHLITATGQRVTLRCSPRSGDLSVYWYQQSLDQGLQFLIQYYNGEERAKGNILERFSAQQFPDLHSELNLSSLELGDSALYFCASSVEYINTEAFFGQGTRLTVV.

This clonotype showed up just a few times. The J gene is TRBJ1-3, the V gene TRBV20-1; tentatively, D is TRBD1 (5 bases). Trimming took off 1 base at V and 0 bases at J, with 10 bases between the two ends. The CDR3 is 15 residues long. CDR1 DFQATT and CDR2 SNEGSKA come from the germline V gene (reference sequence). The CDR3 here is CSARAGGYSGNTIYF. CDR3 DNA sequence: TGCAGTGCTAGAGCGGGGGGGTACTCTGGAAACACCATATATTTT.

This clonotype has a handful of counts. The rearrangement joins TRBV29-1 to TRBJ2-7; 9 bases align to TRBD1. CDR3 length: 13 residues. The ends lost 5 bases at V and 5 bases at J; junction bases unmatched: 7. Per the germline V gene, CDR1 is SQVTM and CDR2 is ANQGSEA. The CDR3 loop reads CSVTGGGLDEQYF. The DNA of the CDR3 is TGCAGCGTTACAGGGGGCGGCTTGGACGAGCAGTACTTC.

This chain's CDR3 is CASTTPQDTEAFF. The CDR3 bases are TGTGCCAGCACCACCCCACAGGACACTGAAGCTTTCTTT. This rearrangement joins TRBV5-5 to TRBJ1-1, with D perhaps TRBD1 (5 bases). Germline-derived CDR1 and CDR2 are SGHKS and YYEKEE (reference sequence). The ends were cut back, 6 bases at V and 3 bases at J, with 12 bases in the middle. The CDR3 sequence is 13 residues long.

The gene calls are TRBV30 and TRBJ1-1, with 7 bases matching TRBD1. Trimming cost V 2 bases and J 0 bases; bases outside gene matches: 3. CDR1 and CDR2 from the germline V gene are GTSNPN and SVGIG (reference sequence). The CDR3 loop spans 14 amino acids. This CDR3 reads CAWSTGQMNTEAFF. The CDR3 nucleotides read TGTGCCTGGAGTACGGGACAGATGAACACTGAAGCTTTCTTT.

This chain uses TRBV29-1 with TRBJ2-1; 9 bases match TRBD2. V dropped 3 bases and J dropped 7; count of bases not matched to a gene: 4. CDR3 length: 13 residues. Germline loops: CDR1 SQVTM, CDR2 ANQGSEA. CDR3 sequence: CSVDWLAGNEQFF. CDR3 DNA: TGCAGCGTTGATTGGCTAGCGGGGAATGAGCAGTTCTTC.

The rearrangement links TRBV6-6 to TRBJ2-3; no definite D call. The CDR3 runs 12 residues. Germline V gene lookup returns CDR1 MNHNY and CDR2 SVGAGI (reference sequence). V was cut by 8 bases and J by 1 base, with 7 bases left in between. The CDR3, as DNA: TGTGCCAGCTGGGCAGGCACAGATACGCAGTATTTT. Protein: CASWAGTDTQYF.

This clonotype occurred a few times. CDR3: CASNLLAGEYEQFF. Here the CDR3 DNA reads TGTGCCAGCAACTTACTAGCGGGGGAGTATGAGCAGTTCTTC. The J gene is TRBJ2-1, the V gene TRBV6-5; TRBD2 agrees at 11 bases. This CDR3 has 14 amino acids. V dropped 7 bases and J dropped 8; count of bases not matched to a gene: 7. Germline V gene data show CDR1 as MNHEY and CDR2 as SVGAGI.